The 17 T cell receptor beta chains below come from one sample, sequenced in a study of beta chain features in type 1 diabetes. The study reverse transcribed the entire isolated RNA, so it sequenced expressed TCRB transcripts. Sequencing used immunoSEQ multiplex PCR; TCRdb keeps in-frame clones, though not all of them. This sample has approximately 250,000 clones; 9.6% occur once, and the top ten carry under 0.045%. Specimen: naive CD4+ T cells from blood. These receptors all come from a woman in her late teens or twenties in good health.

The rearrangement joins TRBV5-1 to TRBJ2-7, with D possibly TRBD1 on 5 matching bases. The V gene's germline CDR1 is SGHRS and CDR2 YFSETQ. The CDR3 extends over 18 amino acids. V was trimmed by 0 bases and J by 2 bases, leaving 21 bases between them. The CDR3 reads CASSLAGQGYTRTYEQYF. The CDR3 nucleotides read TGCGCCAGCAGCTTGGCCGGCCAGGGCTATACGCGTACCTACGAGCAGTACTTC.

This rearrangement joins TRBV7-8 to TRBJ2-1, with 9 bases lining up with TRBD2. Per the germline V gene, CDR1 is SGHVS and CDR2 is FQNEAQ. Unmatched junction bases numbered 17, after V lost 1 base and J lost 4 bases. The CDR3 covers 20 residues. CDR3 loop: CASSLVSIGGRADLYNEQFF. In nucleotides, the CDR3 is TGTGCCAGCAGCTTAGTTTCTATCGGCGGGAGGGCCGATTTATACAATGAGCAGTTCTTC.

The CDR3 region has the DNA TGCGCCAGCAGCAACACAGGAACTCCGAACACTGAAGCTTTCTTT. This codes for CASSNTGTPNTEAFF. This chain joins TRBV4-1 and TRBJ1-1, with D possibly TRBD1 on 5 matching bases. This CDR3 region has 15 residues. Germline loops: CDR1 MGHRA, CDR2 YSYEKL. Trimming took 5 bases from V and 1 from J, leaving 14 bases between them.

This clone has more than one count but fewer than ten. The CDR3 coding sequence is TGCGCCAGCAATCCGGCACTAGCGGACACAGATACGCAGTATTTT. Translated, it gives CASNPALADTDTQYF. The chain combines TRBV5-1 with TRBJ2-3; TRBD2 aligns across 8 bases. The CDR3 runs 15 residues. The junction had 8 bases not matched to a gene; V was cut back by 6 bases and J by 2 bases. CDR1 and CDR2 from the germline V gene are SGHRS and YFSETQ. The whole variable domain, filled in from reference TRBV5-1 and TRBJ2-3, reads KAGVTQTPRYLIKTRGQQVTLSCSPISGHRSVSWYQQTPGQGLQFLFEYFSETQRNKGNFPGRFSGRQFSNSRSEMNVSTLELGDSALYLCASNPALADTDTQYFGPGTRLTVL.

Here the CDR3 reads CASSPRETSGIANEQFF. The CDR3 bases are TGTGCCAGCTCACCCCGGGAGACTAGCGGGATCGCAAATGAGCAGTTCTTC. The chain recombines TRBV18 with TRBJ2-1, with 11 bases lining up with TRBD2. The germline CDR1 and CDR2 sequences are KGHSH and LQKENI. V trimming: 3 bases; J trimming: 7 bases; junction bases outside the gene matches: 11. CDR3 length equals 17 residues. The full variable domain, completed using reference TRBV18 and TRBJ2-1, is NAGVMQNPRHLVRRRGQEARLRCSPMKGHSHVYWYRQLPEEGLKFMVYLQKENIIDESGMPKERFSAEFPKEGPSILRIQQVVRGDSAAYFCASSPRETSGIANEQFFGPGTRLTVL.

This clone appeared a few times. Here the CDR3 DNA reads TGTGCCAGCAGCCCACTATACGGGAAGTATCAGCCCCAGCATTTT. Protein product: CASSPLYGKYQPQHF. The rearrangement links TRBV6-1 to TRBJ1-5; D not resolved. This CDR3 is built from 15 residues. V was pared by 6 bases and J by 5 bases, with 17 bases between. The V gene's germline CDR1 is MNHNS and CDR2 SASEGT.

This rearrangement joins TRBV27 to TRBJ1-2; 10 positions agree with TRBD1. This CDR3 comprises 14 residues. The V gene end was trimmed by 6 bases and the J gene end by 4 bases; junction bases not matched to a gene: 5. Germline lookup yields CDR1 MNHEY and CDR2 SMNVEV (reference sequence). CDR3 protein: CASRDRGSGYGYTF. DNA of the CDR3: TGTGCCAGCAGGGACAGGGGGTCAGGCTATGGCTACACCTTC.

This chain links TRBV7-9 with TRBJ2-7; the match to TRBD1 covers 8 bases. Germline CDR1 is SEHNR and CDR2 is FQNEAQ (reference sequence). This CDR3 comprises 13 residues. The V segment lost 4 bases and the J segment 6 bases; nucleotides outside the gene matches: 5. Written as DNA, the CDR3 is TGTGCCAGCAGCTACGGGACAGGCGGCGAGCAGTACTTC. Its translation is CASSYGTGGEQYF.

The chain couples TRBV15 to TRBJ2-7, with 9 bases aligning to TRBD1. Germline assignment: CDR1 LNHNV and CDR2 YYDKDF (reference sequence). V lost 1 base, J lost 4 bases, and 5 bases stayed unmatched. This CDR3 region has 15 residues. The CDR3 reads CATSRAQGADYEQYF. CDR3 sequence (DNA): TGTGCCACCAGCAGAGCACAGGGGGCGGATTACGAGCAGTACTTC.

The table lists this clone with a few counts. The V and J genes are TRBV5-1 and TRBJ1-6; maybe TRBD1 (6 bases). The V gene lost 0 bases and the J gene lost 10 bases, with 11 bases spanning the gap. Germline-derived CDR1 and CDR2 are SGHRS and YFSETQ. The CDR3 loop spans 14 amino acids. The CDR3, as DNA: TGCGCCAGCAGCTTGGACAGGGAGAACTCACCCCTCCACTTT. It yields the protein CASSLDRENSPLHF.

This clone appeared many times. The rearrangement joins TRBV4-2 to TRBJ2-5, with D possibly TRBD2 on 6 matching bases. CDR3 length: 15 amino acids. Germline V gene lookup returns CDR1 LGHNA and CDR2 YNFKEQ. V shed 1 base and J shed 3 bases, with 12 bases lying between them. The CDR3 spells CASSQAGSEEETQYF. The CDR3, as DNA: TGTGCCAGCAGCCAAGCCGGGAGTGAGGAAGAGACCCAGTACTTC.

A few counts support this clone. CDR3 coding DNA: TGCGCCAGCAGCTTGAGGCCTGGGCAGGAAGAGACCCAGTACTTC. Amino acids: CASSLRPGQEETQYF. This rearrangement joins TRBV5-1 to TRBJ2-5; no definite D call. The germline V gene encodes CDR1 SGHRS and CDR2 YFSETQ. The CDR3 covers 15 residues. The V end was cut by 1 base, the J end by 3 bases, with 13 bases between.

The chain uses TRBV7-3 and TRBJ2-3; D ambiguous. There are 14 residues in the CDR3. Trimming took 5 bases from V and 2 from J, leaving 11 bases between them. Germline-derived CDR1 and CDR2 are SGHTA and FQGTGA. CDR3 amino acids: CASSPLSPTDTQYF. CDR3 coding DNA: TGTGCCAGCAGCCCGCTTAGTCCCACAGATACGCAGTATTTT.

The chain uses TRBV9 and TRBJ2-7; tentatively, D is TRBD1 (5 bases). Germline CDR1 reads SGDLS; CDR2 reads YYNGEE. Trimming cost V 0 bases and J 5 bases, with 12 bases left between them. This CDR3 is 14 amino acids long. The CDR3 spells CASSVDPGLDEQYF. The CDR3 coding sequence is TGTGCCAGCAGCGTAGATCCAGGGTTGGACGAGCAGTACTTC.

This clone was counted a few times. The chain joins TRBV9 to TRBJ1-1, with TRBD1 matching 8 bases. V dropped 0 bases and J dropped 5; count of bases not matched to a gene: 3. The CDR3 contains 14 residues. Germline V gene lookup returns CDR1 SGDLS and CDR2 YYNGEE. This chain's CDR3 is CASSVATGETEAFF. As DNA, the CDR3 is TGTGCCAGCAGCGTAGCGACAGGGGAGACTGAAGCTTTCTTT.

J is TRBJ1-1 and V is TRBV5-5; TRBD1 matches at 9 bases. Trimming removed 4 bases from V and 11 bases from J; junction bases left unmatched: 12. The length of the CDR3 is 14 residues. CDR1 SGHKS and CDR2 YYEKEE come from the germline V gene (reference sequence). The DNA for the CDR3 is TGTGCCAGCAGCGGGACCGGGACAGGGTTGCGGGCTTTCTTT. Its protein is CASSGTGTGLRAFF.

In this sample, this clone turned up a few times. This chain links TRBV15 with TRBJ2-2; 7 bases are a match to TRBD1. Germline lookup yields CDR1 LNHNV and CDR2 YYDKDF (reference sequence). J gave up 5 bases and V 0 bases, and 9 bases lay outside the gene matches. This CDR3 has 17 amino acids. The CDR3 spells CATSRDSGTDMTGELFF. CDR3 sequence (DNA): TGTGCCACCAGCAGAGACTCCGGGACAGATATGACCGGGGAGCTGTTTTTT.